This T cell receptor beta chain was retrieved from a study of CD8 T cells in ankylosing spondylitis. There are a few counts of this clonotype. TCRdb recomputed calls from the 5' RACE reads with MiXCR, one row per CDR3 protein. The table has approximately 140,000 distinct CDR3 sequences, approximately 8.4% seen once; the top ten hold less than 7.5%. The germline V gene has CDR1 DFQATT and CDR2 SNEGSKA (reference sequence). This CDR3 is 12 amino acids long. The V end lost 5 bases, the J end lost 6 bases, and 13 bases lay between the germline ends. The chain recombines TRBV20-1 with TRBJ2-5; no definite D call. This TCR was recovered from a male donor with ankylosing spondylitis. Material: synovial fluid, either unsorted or a sorted T cell fraction (not recorded which). Written as DNA, the CDR3 is TGCAGTGCTTACCCGGCCAGCCAGACCCAGTACTTC. Translation: CSAYPASQTQYF.